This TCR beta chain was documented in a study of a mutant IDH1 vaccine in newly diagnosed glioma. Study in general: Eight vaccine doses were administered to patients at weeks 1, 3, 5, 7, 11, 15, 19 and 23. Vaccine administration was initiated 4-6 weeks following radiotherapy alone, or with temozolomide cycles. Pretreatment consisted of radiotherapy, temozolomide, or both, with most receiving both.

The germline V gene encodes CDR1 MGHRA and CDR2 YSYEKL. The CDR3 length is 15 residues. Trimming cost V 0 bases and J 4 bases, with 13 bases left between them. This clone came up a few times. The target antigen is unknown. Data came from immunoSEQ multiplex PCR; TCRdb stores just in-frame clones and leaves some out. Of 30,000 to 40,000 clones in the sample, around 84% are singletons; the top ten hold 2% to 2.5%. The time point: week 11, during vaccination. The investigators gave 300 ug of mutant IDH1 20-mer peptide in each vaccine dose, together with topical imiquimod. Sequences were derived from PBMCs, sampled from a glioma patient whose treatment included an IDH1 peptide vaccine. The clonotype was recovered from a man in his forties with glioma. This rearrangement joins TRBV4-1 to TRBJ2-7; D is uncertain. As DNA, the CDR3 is TGCGCCAGCAGCCAAGATCTCTATGGGCGGTACGAGCAGTACTTC. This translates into CASSQDLYGRYEQYF.